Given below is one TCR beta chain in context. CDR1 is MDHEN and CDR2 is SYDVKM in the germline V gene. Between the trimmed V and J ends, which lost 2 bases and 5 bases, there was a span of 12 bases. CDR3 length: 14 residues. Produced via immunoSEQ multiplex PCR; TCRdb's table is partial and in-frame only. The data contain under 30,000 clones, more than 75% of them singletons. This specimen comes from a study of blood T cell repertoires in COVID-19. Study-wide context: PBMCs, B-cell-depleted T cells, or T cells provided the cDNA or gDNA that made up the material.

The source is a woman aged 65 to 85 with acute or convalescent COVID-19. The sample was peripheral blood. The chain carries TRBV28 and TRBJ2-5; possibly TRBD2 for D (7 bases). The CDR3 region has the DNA TGTGCCAGCAGTTTAAAGGGGAGGGGGGAGACCCAGTACTTC. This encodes CASSLKGRGETQYF.